This T cell receptor (beta chain) was captured in a study of cytomegalovirus exposure and HLA in healthy donors. Study-wide context: Of all 400 or so donors who were genotyped, 80% to 85% belonged to the Caucasian-associated ancestry cluster.

The germline V gene encodes CDR1 SGHRS and CDR2 YFSETQ. The CDR3 length is 14 residues. J was trimmed by 9 bases and V by 3 bases; bases with no gene match: 5. Points from the study as a whole: For most TCR beta V segments, an earlier analysis put the productive rate at about 90% or about 30% of the time. Roughly even sequencing depth across donors was the assumption behind the presence/absence analyses. Listed as cytomegalovirus-associated were 150 or so TCR beta chains.

As concerns this clone: Its antigen is undetermined.

Use of 60 Vbeta and 13 Jbeta primers characterized the PCR. The method was immunoSEQ multiplex PCR; TCRdb's version includes in-frame clones alone and lacks a portion of them. Of about 90,000 clones in the sample, roughly four fifths were seen once. This clonotype originated in a young man in good health and CMV-seronegative. The chain uses TRBV5-1 and TRBJ1-6, with 8 bases lining up with TRBD1. The specimen was PBMCs. The CDR3 region is CASSSQGAGSPLHF. In DNA form, the CDR3 reads TGCGCCAGCAGCTCTCAGGGGGCCGGTTCACCCCTCCACTTT.